These 24 T cell receptor beta chains were sequenced from one sample in a study of cytomegalovirus exposure and HLA in healthy donors. The PCR used 60 Vbeta and 13 Jbeta primers. The data were produced by immunoSEQ multiplex PCR, yet TCRdb's version contains in-frame clones alone and is incomplete. The sample shows 120,000 or so clones, more than 60% of them seen only once. Sequencing was done on a sample of PBMCs. Every receptor here comes from a woman aged 40 to 55 in good health and CMV-seropositive.

The chain links TRBV28 to TRBJ2-1, with a tentative D call TRBD1 (6 bases). The CDR3 covers 15 residues. The germline V gene encodes CDR1 MDHEN and CDR2 SYDVKM. Trimming took 6 bases from V and 9 from J, leaving 21 bases between them. The CDR3: CASRLPQGSFSEQFF. The CDR3 DNA follows: TGTGCCAGCAGATTACCCCAGGGGAGCTTTAGTGAGCAGTTCTTC.

The chain recombines TRBV11-2 with TRBJ1-4; 8 bases align to TRBD1. Germline V CDR1 and CDR2: SGHAT, FQNNGV. V lost 5 bases to trimming and J lost 1 base; unmatched junction nucleotides: 3. The CDR3 runs to 15 residues. CDR3 nucleotides: TGTGCCAGCAGCCACAGGGGGAAAACTAATGAAAAACTGTTTTTT. Protein: CASSHRGKTNEKLFF.

This clone was detected only a few times. The V gene is TRBV9, the J gene TRBJ2-5; TRBD2 agrees at 7 bases. The junction had 10 bases not matched to a gene; V was cut back by 0 bases and J by 5 bases. Germline assignment: CDR1 SGDLS and CDR2 YYNGEE. This CDR3 region has 16 residues. This chain's CDR3 is CASSVGAPGRGETQYF. The CDR3, as DNA: TGTGCCAGCAGCGTAGGGGCCCCTGGGCGGGGGGAGACCCAGTACTTC. The full variable domain, rest sourced from reference TRBV9 and TRBJ2-5, is DSGVTQTPKHLITATGQRVTLRCSPRSGDLSVYWYQQSLDQGLQFLIQYYNGEERAKGNILERFSAQQFPDLHSELNLSSLELGDSALYFCASSVGAPGRGETQYFGPGTRLLVL.

The genes are TRBV28 and TRBJ2-7, with 11 bases lining up with TRBD2. CDR1 is MDHEN, CDR2 SYDVKM, per germline. The CDR3 covers 16 residues. Losses at the gene ends were 6 bases for V and 4 bases for J; bases not matched to a gene: 11. In nucleotides, the CDR3 is TGTGCCAGCAGGGGGTTAGCGGGAGGGTTTGGGTACGAGCAGTACTTC. Its translation is CASRGLAGGFGYEQYF. Together with reference TRBV28 and TRBJ2-7, the CDR3 gives the full variable domain: DVKVTQSSRYLVKRTGEKVFLECVQDMDHENMFWYRQDPGLGLRLIYFSYDVKMKEKGDIPEGYSVSREKKERFSLILESASTNQTSMYLCASRGLAGGFGYEQYFGPGTRLTVT.

This chain joins TRBV6-1 and TRBJ1-5; 8 bases line up with TRBD1. Germline lookup yields CDR1 MNHNS and CDR2 SASEGT. The CDR3 totals 18 residues. The V segment lost 4 bases and the J segment 1 base; nucleotides outside the gene matches: 12. The CDR3 region has the DNA TGTGCCAGCAGTGTTAACGAACCACGACAGGGGAGCAATCAGCCCCAGCATTTT. Translated, it gives CASSVNEPRQGSNQPQHF.

V is TRBV18 and J is TRBJ2-5, with a weak D call TRBD1 (6 bases). Germline V gene data show CDR1 as KGHSH and CDR2 as LQKENI. V lost 3 bases and J lost 5, with 16 bases in between. The CDR3 runs 15 residues. The CDR3 nucleotides are TGTGCCAGCTCACCCGCCCCACAGGGAGAGGAGACCCAGTACTTC. Translation gives CASSPAPQGEETQYF.

This chain joins TRBV13 and TRBJ2-7, with 10 bases lining up with TRBD1. V was pared by 8 bases and J by 1 base, with 5 bases of the junction left unmatched. The CDR3 contains 14 residues. Germline V lookup: CDR1 PRHDT, CDR2 FYEKMQ (reference sequence). This CDR3 reads CASRDRGESYEQYF. CDR3 nucleotides: TGTGCCAGCCGGGACAGGGGTGAGTCCTACGAGCAGTACTTC. The full variable domain, with the rest looked up from reference TRBV13 and TRBJ2-7, is AAGVIQSPRHLIKEKRETATLKCYPIPRHDTVYWYQQGPGQDPQFLISFYEKMQSDKGSIPDRFSAQQFSDYHSELNMSSLELGDSALYFCASRDRGESYEQYFGPGTRLTVT.

This clone was recorded only once. This chain uses TRBV7-9 with TRBJ2-7, with TRBD2 matching over 10 bases. V shed 5 bases, J shed 0 bases, and the junction held 10 bases outside the gene matches. This CDR3 has 17 residues. Germline CDR1 is SEHNR and CDR2 is FQNEAQ (reference sequence). The CDR3 DNA reads as TGTGCCAGCAGCCTAGGATCTAGCGGGGGTTACTCCTACGAGCAGTACTTC. It translates to CASSLGSSGGYSYEQYF.

This clone was picked up a small number of times. The chain recombines TRBV27 with TRBJ2-1, with TRBD1 identical over 9 bases. Losses at the gene ends were 6 bases for V and 1 base for J; bases not matched to a gene: 4. The germline V gene has CDR1 MNHEY and CDR2 SMNVEV (reference sequence). The CDR3 consists of 15 residues. In DNA form, the CDR3 reads TGTGCCAGCAGGAAGACAGGGGGATCCTACAATGAGCAGTTCTTC. Translating it yields CASRKTGGSYNEQFF.

The J gene is TRBJ1-1, the V gene TRBV6-5, with no clear D. This CDR3 has 13 amino acids. V was clipped by 4 bases and J by 1 base, with 7 bases between them. The V gene's germline CDR1 is MNHEY and CDR2 SVGAGI. The CDR3 nucleotides are TGTGCCAGCAGTTCCGGCGGGAACACTGAAGCTTTCTTT. Protein sequence: CASSSGGNTEAFF.

This clone was seen a handful of times. V and J are TRBV15 and TRBJ2-3, with D possibly TRBD1 on 5 matching bases. The length of the CDR3 is 13 residues. The V gene's germline CDR1 is LNHNV and CDR2 YYDKDF (reference sequence). The V and J ends lost 0 bases and 5 bases respectively, with 6 bases between them. The CDR3 DNA sequence: TGTGCCACCAGCAGAGATCAGGGAGATACGCAGTATTTT. It translates to CATSRDQGDTQYF.

The chain has TRBV6-1 and TRBJ1-5, with a possible D match to TRBD1 (5 bases). Between the trimmed V and J ends, which lost 0 bases and 2 bases, there was a span of 14 bases. The CDR3 spans 17 residues. The germline V gene encodes CDR1 MNHNS and CDR2 SASEGT. The CDR3 DNA is TGTGCCAGCAGTGAAGCATGGGGGTTAGCGGGCAATCAGCCCCAGCATTTT. It specifies CASSEAWGLAGNQPQHF.

As regards this clone: The same CDR3 also results from other DNA sequences found in this sample. The chain combines TRBV29-1 with TRBJ1-1; 8 nucleotides agree with TRBD1. Trimming took 6 bases from V and 5 from J; bases not matched to a gene: 8. Germline CDR1 SQVTM, CDR2 ANQGSEA. The CDR3 is 13 residues long. CDR3 nucleotide sequence: TGCAGCGTCGATGGACAGGGTGAGACTGAAGCTTTCTTT. It yields the protein CSVDGQGETEAFF.

Turning to this clone: An end of the junction does not agree with germline; a read error may underlie this. The chain joins TRBV9 to TRBJ1-2, with a weak D call TRBD1 (5 bases). The CDR3 extends over 14 amino acids. Looked up from germline, CDR1 is SGDLS and CDR2 is YYNGEE. The CDR3 sequence: CASSSRPGDYGYPF. The CDR3 nucleotides read TGTGCCAGCAGCTCACGTCCCGGGGACTATGGCTACCCCTTC.

This chain uses TRBV5-5 with TRBJ2-2; TRBD2 might be the D (6 bases). The CDR3 consists of 17 residues. V shed 3 bases and J shed 3 bases, with 18 bases lying between them. The germline CDR1 and CDR2 sequences are SGHKS and YYEKEE (reference sequence). CDR3 in amino acids: CASSSAGWGADTGELFF. The DNA of the CDR3 is TGTGCCAGCAGCTCCGCGGGATGGGGCGCAGACACCGGGGAGCTGTTTTTT. The full variable domain, completed using reference TRBV5-5 and TRBJ2-2, is DAGVTQSPTHLIKTRGQQVTLRCSPISGHKSVSWYQQVLGQGPQFIFQYYEKEERGRGNFPDRFSARQFPNYSSELNVNALLLGDSALYLCASSSAGWGADTGELFFGEGSRLTVL.

V is TRBV27 and J is TRBJ1-2; 7 nucleotides line up with TRBD1. CDR1 is MNHEY and CDR2 is SMNVEV in the germline V gene (reference sequence). The trim removed 6 bases at V and 7 bases at J, leaving 8 bases unmatched. The CDR3 contains 13 residues. The CDR3 DNA sequence: TGTGCCAGCAGGACACGACAGGGTAGTGGCTACACCTTC. It is translated as CASRTRQGSGYTF.

The gene calls are TRBV11-2 and TRBJ2-7; D might be TRBD2 (5 bases). The CDR3 totals 15 residues. The V end was cut by 1 base, the J end by 0 bases, with 10 bases between. Germline V gene sequence: CDR1 SGHAT, CDR2 FQNNGV. The CDR3, as DNA: TGTGCCAGCAGCTTAGCGGCGGGTCTCTCCTACGAGCAGTACTTC. Its protein is CASSLAAGLSYEQYF.

A single count supports this clone. This chain uses TRBV27 with TRBJ2-7; 8 nucleotides line up with TRBD1. Germline-derived CDR1 and CDR2 are MNHEY and SMNVEV (reference sequence). This CDR3 has 16 amino acids. V lost 5 bases, J lost 0 bases, and 9 bases stayed unmatched. The DNA of the CDR3 is TGTGCCAGCAGTCTTACAGGGGGTAGCGGCTCCTACGAGCAGTACTTC. Translated: CASSLTGGSGSYEQYF.

The chain has TRBV9 and TRBJ2-1; no clear D. This CDR3 has 14 residues. Trimming removed 3 bases from V and 7 bases from J, with 14 bases in between. The germline gives CDR1 SGDLS, CDR2 YYNGEE. The CDR3 DNA is TGTGCCAGCAGCGCAGATAACTGGAGTAATGAGCAGTTCTTC. Protein product: CASSADNWSNEQFF.

The chain employs TRBV2 and TRBJ1-2, with a possible D match to TRBD1 (6 bases). This CDR3 has 16 amino acids. The V end was cut by 4 bases, the J end by 1 base, with 16 bases between. CDR1 SNHLY and CDR2 FYNNEI come from the germline V gene. The CDR3 loop is CASSGGGALVNYGYTF. CDR3 in DNA: TGTGCCAGCAGTGGAGGGGGGGCCTTAGTTAACTATGGCTACACCTTC.

The chain couples TRBV19 to TRBJ2-2; TRBD2 aligns across 9 bases. CDR1 and CDR2 from the germline V gene are LNHDA and SQIVND (reference sequence). With V trimmed by 5 bases and J by 0 bases, 13 bases remained unmatched. The CDR3 sequence is 19 residues long. In DNA, the CDR3 is TGTGCCAGTAGTTCCCCGGGACTAGCCATTATTTCGAACACCGGGGAGCTGTTTTTT. Translating gives CASSSPGLAIISNTGELFF.

The V gene is TRBV2, the J gene TRBJ1-1, with 10 bases fitting TRBD1. This CDR3 region has 15 residues. Germline V gene sequence: CDR1 SNHLY, CDR2 FYNNEI. With V trimmed by 3 bases and J by 6 bases, 7 bases remained unmatched. Here the CDR3 DNA reads TGTGCCAGCAGTGAGAAAGACAGGGGGCATGCTGAAGCTTTCTTT. Translation gives CASSEKDRGHAEAFF.

The count of this clone is one. V and J are TRBV27 and TRBJ1-1; tentative D call: TRBD1 (5 bases). Between the trimmed V and J ends, which lost 2 bases and 5 bases, there was a span of 9 bases. The CDR3 has 13 amino acids. Germline loops: CDR1 MNHEY, CDR2 SMNVEV (reference sequence). CDR3 region: CASSLGPGTEAFF. In DNA form, the CDR3 reads TGTGCCAGCAGTTTAGGCCCAGGGACTGAAGCTTTCTTT.

The rearrangement links TRBV5-1 to TRBJ2-2, with 8 bases that match TRBD1. Germline V lookup: CDR1 SGHRS, CDR2 YFSETQ. The J segment lost 4 bases and the V segment lost 7 bases, leaving 9 bases of the junction unmatched. The CDR3 consists of 15 residues. CDR3 residues: CASCDGTGGTGELFF. In DNA form, the CDR3 reads TGCGCCAGCTGCGACGGAACAGGGGGCACCGGGGAGCTGTTTTTT.